This TCR beta chain was sequenced during a study of T cell responses to AZD1222 COVID-19 vaccine. About this clone: Its specificity is not known.

CDR1 is MNHNY and CDR2 is SVGAGI in the germline V gene (reference sequence). The CDR3 is made up of 14 amino acids. Trimming shortened V by 6 bases and J by 2 bases, and 13 bases separated the two germline ends. The table came from immunoSEQ multiplex PCR; TCRdb's copy has only in-frame clones and leaves some out. The data show 93,000 or so clones, 90% seen once. Study-level points and caveats: Repertoires in all cases were sampled only once the peak T cell response had passed. Seropositive AZD1222 recipients at baseline numbered only six or seven. An increase in Spike-specific TCR breadth and depth was observed after two AZD1222 doses.

The V gene is TRBV6-6, the J gene TRBJ1-2, with D perhaps TRBD1 (6 bases). The TCR sequence derives from an adult in good health. The sequenced sample was peripheral blood, obtained on day 0 of AZD1222 vaccination. The DNA for the CDR3 is TGTGCCAGCAGGCAGGGGCGGGAAAACTATGGCTACACCTTC. It translates to CASRQGRENYGYTF.